This TCR beta chain derives from a study of Ad26.COV2.S vaccination and SARS-CoV-2 variants. Study context: Donor got 5x10^10 or 1x10^11 viral particles of Ad26.COV2.S.

General observations from the study: The authors reported substantial breadth in spike-specific CD8+ and CD4+ T cell responses after vaccination. People given the vaccine had a wider spike-specific TCR breadth than placebo recipients did.

TCRdb's copy holds only in-frame clones and misses some; the assay was immunoSEQ multiplex PCR. The sample has about 280,000 clones, over 75% seen once. A word on this clone: Its target is unknown.

Sample treatment: some 19 received Ad26.COV2.S at low or high dose, single or two shots; roughly 5 received placebo; per-sample allocation not given. Day 63 after the first vaccine or placebo injection was the time point for sampling. Its platform was an Ad26 vector, and its expressed antigen was Wuhan-strain SARS-CoV-2 spike. V lost 4 bases to trimming and J lost 8 bases; unmatched junction nucleotides: 9. The CDR3 spans 16 residues. Germline loops: CDR1 LGHNA, CDR2 YNFKEQ. The material sequenced was peripheral blood, taken in a trial of Ad26.COV2.S vaccine versus placebo. This sequence joins TRBV4-2 and TRBJ1-6; 9 nucleotides align to TRBD1. This receptor was obtained from a person between 18 and 65 years old who received the Ad26.COV2.S COVID-19 vaccine or a placebo. The CDR3 region has the DNA TGTGCCAGCAGCCCCACAGGGGGCCGTGTAGATTCACCCCTCCACTTT. This translates into CASSPTGGRVDSPLHF.